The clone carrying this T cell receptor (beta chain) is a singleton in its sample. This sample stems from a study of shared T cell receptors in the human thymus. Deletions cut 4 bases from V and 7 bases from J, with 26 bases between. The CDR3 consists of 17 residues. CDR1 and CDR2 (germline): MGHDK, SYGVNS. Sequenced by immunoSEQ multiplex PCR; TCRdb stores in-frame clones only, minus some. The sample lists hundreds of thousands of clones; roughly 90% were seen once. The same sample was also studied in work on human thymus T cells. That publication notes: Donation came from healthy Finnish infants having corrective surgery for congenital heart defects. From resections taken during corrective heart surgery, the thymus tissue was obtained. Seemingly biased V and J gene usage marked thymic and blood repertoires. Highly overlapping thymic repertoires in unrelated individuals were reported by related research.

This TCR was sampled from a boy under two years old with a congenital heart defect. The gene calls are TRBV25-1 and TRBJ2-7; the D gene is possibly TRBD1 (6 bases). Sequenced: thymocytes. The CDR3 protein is CASSVFTPQGPLREQYF. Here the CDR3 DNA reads TGTGCCAGCAGTGTCTTCACCCCACAGGGTCCCCTACGGGAGCAGTACTTC.